Sequencing of this T cell receptor beta chain was carried out in a study of shared clonotypes between healthy human individuals. Clones were sequenced by immunoSEQ multiplex PCR, and TCRdb holds only the in-frame ones, with some missing. The sample yields roughly 2.4 million clones, approximately 95% seen once. Trimming removed 5 bases from V and 1 base from J, with 12 bases in between. Germline lookup yields CDR1 SEHNR and CDR2 FQNEAQ (reference sequence). The CDR3 extends over 15 amino acids. This TCR derives from a man aged 18 to 35 in good health. Source material: naive CD4+ T cells sorted from blood. Subset indicated: CD45RA+ positively selected. This rearrangement joins TRBV7-9 to TRBJ1-5, with no clear D. The CDR3 DNA is TGTGCCAGCAGCCCGGTCGGGAGAAGCAATCAGCCCCAGCATTTT. This encodes CASSPVGRSNQPQHF. The full variable domain, with the rest looked up from reference TRBV7-9 and TRBJ1-5, is DTGVSQNPRHKITKRGQNVTFRCDPISEHNRLYWYRQTLGQGPEFLTYFQNEAQLEKSRLLSDRFSAERPKGSFSTLEIQRTEQGDSAMYLCASSPVGRSNQPQHFGDGTRLSIL.